This T cell receptor (beta chain) was identified in a study of T cell responses to AZD1222 COVID-19 vaccine. General study results and limits: Nearly half of spike-specific TCRs reportedly target variant regions that are unmutated in the B.1.351 and B.1.1.7 variants. Researchers report vaccine-associated CD4 TCRs spanning spike, with dominance at 160-218 and 743-854. Clonal diversity was possibly underestimated, and the donors were mostly white British, with more females.

Data came from immunoSEQ multiplex PCR; TCRdb stores just in-frame clones and leaves some out. This table has tens of thousands of clones, just over 85% appearing once. This clone was seen just once. Its antigen is not known. Trimming took 4 bases from V and 2 from J, leaving 11 bases between them. The CDR3 has 13 residues. In germline, CDR1 is SQVTM, CDR2 ANQGSEA. The chain couples TRBV29-1 to TRBJ1-1; D uncertain. The sequence came from an adult in good health. The sequenced sample was peripheral blood, obtained on day 0 of AZD1222 vaccination. In DNA form, the CDR3 reads TGCAGCGTTGGGGTAGGAGGCAACACTGAAGCTTTCTTT. Its protein is CSVGVGGNTEAFF. The whole variable domain, remainder taken from reference TRBV29-1 and TRBJ1-1, is SAVISQKPSRDICQRGTSLTIQCQVDSQVTMMFWYRQQPGQSLTLIATANQGSEATYESGFVIDKFPISRPNLTFSTLTVSNMSPEDSSIYLCSVGVGGNTEAFFGQGTRLTVV.